The TCR beta chain described here comes from a study of blood T cell repertoires in COVID-19. For the study at large: The cDNA or gDNA used as material had been derived from T cells, B-cell-depleted T cells, or PBMCs.

This clone was seen just once. Original data processing: Amplification from reference gene primers served as the basis for estimated nucleated cell counts. Repertoires were generated with immunoSEQ multiplex PCR, while TCRdb's copy carries only in-frame clones and drops some. D and trimming come from the DNA, and the V and J calls and clone size come from that table. The table lists around 150,000 clones, less than 85% of them singletons. The sequence derives from a woman aged 40-49 years with COVID-19, enrolled during active disease. The sample comprised peripheral blood.

The CDR3, as DNA: TGTGCCAGCAGGGGACCGGGGACAGCCGATGAAAAACTGTTTTTT. The encoded protein is CASRGPGTADEKLFF. The V gene is TRBV28, the J gene TRBJ1-4, with TRBD1 identical over 7 bases. This CDR3 has 15 amino acids. Germline V lookup: CDR1 MDHEN, CDR2 SYDVKM. J gave up 6 bases and V 6 bases, and 10 bases lay outside the gene matches.